This T cell receptor (beta chain) came from a study of OX40 agonist ivuxolimab in advanced cancers. CDR1 MNHEY and CDR2 SVGAGI come from the germline V gene. The CDR3 runs 13 residues. V gave up 5 bases and J gave up 7 bases, with 14 bases separating them. Assay used: immunoSEQ multiplex PCR; TCRdb lists only in-frame clones, some missing. The table shows roughly 100,000 clones, with approximately 90% occurring only once. Material: CD4+ or CD8+ T cells sorted from blood, obtained in a trial of the OX40 agonist ivuxolimab. The V call is TRBV6-5, the J call TRBJ1-1; D is uncertain. This receptor was identified in an adult with an advanced solid tumor such as melanoma, head and neck, liver or kidney cancer. The CDR3 region is CASSGRAESEAFF. DNA for the CDR3: TGTGCCAGCAGTGGCCGGGCCGAAAGTGAAGCTTTCTTT.